This section outlines one T cell receptor beta chain sequence together with its context. Its target is unknown. Amplification used 60 Vbeta primers and 13 Jbeta primers. Sequenced by immunoSEQ multiplex PCR; TCRdb stores in-frame clones only, minus some. The sample table includes more than 45,000 clones. This CDR3 has 16 residues. CDR1 is KGHSH, CDR2 LQKENI, per germline. Trimming cost V 2 bases and J 4 bases, with 14 bases left between them. The data originate from a study of cytomegalovirus exposure and HLA in healthy donors. Study findings and constraints: Cytomegalovirus association was assigned to 170 or so TCR beta chains. In a later analysis, parvovirus B19, influenza, CMV and Epstein-Barr virus appeared linked to several top co-occurrence clusters.

Sequencing used PBMCs. This TCR was recovered from a male donor in good health and CMV-seronegative. V and J are TRBV18 and TRBJ2-2, with D perhaps matching TRBD2 (6 bases). CDR3 bases: TGTGCCAGCTCACCAAGGAGGGGATCGGGCACCGGGGAGCTGTTTTTT. Residues: CASSPRRGSGTGELFF.